This T cell receptor (beta chain) was found in a study of CD4 T cells in relation to SARS-CoV-2 and coronaviruses. This CDR3 region has 18 residues. Germline-derived CDR1 and CDR2 are SGHVS and FNYEAQ. With 0 bases clipped from V and 0 bases from J, the junction kept 8 bases outside the gene matches. TCRdb's table, derived via immunoSEQ multiplex PCR, lists solely in-frame clones and lacks some. The sample lists some 35,000 clones, about four fifths occurring once. Points on this clone: Its specificity is unknown.

For around ten days, around 99,000 sorted CD4+ cells grew with T cell-depleted PBMCs and CEF. Study-wide points: Culture-expanded clones reflect memory recall rather than primary priming during culture.

The chain combines TRBV7-6 with TRBJ2-1; 7 nucleotides align to TRBD2. Sequenced sample: naive CD4+ T cells from PBMCs, cultured in vitro. This sample's subset: naive CD4+ T cells isolated by negative enrichment. The receptor's source is an adult with COVID-19. CDR3 amino acids: CASSLAVLADYSYNEQFF. CDR3 sequence (DNA): TGTGCCAGCAGCTTAGCGGTCCTAGCGGATTACTCCTACAATGAGCAGTTCTTC.